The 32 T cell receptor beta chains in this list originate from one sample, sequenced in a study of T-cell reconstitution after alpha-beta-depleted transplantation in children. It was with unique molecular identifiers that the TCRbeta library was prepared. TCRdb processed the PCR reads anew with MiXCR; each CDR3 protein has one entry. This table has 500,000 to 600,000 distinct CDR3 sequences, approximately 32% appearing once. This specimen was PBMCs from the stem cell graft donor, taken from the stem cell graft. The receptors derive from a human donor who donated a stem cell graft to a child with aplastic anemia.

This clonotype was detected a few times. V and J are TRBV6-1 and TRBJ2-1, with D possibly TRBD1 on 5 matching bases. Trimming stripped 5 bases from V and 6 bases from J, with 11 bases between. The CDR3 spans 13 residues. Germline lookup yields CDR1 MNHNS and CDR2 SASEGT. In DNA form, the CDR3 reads TGTGCCAGCAGTCGTGACACAGGCAATGAGCAGTTCTTC. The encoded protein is CASSRDTGNEQFF.

The CDR3 nucleotides are TGTGCCAGTAGTCCACGGACTAGCGGGAGAACTAGCACAGATACGCAGTATTTT. Amino acid sequence: CASSPRTSGRTSTDTQYF. The chain uses TRBV19 and TRBJ2-3; 13 bases match TRBD2. J gave up 0 bases and V 5 bases, and 8 bases lay outside the gene matches. CDR3 length: 18 amino acids. Per germline, CDR1 LNHDA and CDR2 SQIVND (reference sequence).

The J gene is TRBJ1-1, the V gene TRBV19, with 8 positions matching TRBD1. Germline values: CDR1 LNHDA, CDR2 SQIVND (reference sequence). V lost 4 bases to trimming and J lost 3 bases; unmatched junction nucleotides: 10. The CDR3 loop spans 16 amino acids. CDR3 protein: CASSNHPPGQDTEAFF. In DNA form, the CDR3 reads TGTGCCAGTAGTAACCATCCACCGGGACAGGACACTGAAGCTTTCTTT. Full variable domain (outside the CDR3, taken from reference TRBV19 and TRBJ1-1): DGGITQSPKYLFRKEGQNVTLSCEQNLNHDAMYWYRQDPGQGLRLIYYSQIVNDFQKGDIAEGYSVSREKKESFPLTVTSAQKNPTAFYLCASSNHPPGQDTEAFFGQGTRLTVV.

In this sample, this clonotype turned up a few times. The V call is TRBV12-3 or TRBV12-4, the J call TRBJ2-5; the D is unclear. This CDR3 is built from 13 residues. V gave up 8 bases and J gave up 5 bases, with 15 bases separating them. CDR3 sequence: CASLDTIGETQYF. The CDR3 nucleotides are TGTGCCAGCCTTGACACAATCGGGGAGACCCAGTACTTC.

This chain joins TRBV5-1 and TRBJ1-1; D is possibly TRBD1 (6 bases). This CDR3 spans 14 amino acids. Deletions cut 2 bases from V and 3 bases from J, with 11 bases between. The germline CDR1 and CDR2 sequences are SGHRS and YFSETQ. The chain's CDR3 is CASSFLAGDTEAFF. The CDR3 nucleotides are TGCGCCAGCAGCTTCTTAGCAGGGGACACTGAAGCTTTCTTT.

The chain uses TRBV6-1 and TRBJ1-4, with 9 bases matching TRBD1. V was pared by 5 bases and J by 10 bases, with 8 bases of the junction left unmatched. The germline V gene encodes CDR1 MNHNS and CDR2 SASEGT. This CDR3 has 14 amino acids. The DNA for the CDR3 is TGTGCCAGCAGTACAGGGGGCGCCGGTGGAAAACTGTTTTTT. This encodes CASSTGGAGGKLFF.

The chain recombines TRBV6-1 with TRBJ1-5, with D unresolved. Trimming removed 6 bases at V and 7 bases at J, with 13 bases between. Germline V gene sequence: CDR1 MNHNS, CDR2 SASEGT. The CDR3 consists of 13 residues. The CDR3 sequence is CASSPGLQQPQHF. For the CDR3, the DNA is TGTGCCAGCAGCCCGGGTCTGCAACAGCCCCAGCATTTT.

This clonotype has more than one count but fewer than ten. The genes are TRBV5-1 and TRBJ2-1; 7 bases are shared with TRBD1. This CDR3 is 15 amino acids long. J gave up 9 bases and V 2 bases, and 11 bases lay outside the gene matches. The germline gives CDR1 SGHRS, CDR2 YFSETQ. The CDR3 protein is CASSFDGTAPSEQFF. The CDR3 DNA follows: TGCGCCAGCAGCTTCGACGGGACAGCACCCTCTGAGCAGTTCTTC.

This CDR3 is CASSQNPSGTEAFF. CDR3 sequence (DNA): TGTGCCAGCAGCCAGAACCCTTCGGGAACTGAAGCTTTCTTT. The chain joins TRBV3-1 to TRBJ1-1; no reliable D call. Germline CDR1 reads LGHDT; CDR2 reads YNNKEL (reference sequence). Trimming stripped 3 bases from V and 5 bases from J, with 13 bases between. This CDR3 region has 14 residues.

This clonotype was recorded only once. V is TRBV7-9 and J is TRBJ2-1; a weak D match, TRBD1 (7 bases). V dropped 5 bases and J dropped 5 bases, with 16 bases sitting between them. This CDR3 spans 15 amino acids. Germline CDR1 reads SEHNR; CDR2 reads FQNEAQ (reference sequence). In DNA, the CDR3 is TGTGCCAGCAGCCCGACAGGGTCGGGAGACAATGAGCAGTTCTTC. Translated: CASSPTGSGDNEQFF.

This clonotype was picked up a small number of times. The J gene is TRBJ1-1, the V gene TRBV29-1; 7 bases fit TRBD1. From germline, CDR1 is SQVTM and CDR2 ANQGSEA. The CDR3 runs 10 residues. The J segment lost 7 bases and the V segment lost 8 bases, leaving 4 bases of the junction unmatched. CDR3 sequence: CSLGQVEAFF. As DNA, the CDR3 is TGCAGCCTCGGACAGGTTGAAGCTTTCTTT.

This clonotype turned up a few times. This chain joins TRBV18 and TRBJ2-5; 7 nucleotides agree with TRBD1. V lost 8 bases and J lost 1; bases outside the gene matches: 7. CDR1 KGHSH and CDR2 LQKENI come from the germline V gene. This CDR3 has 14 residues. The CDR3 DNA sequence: TGTGCCAGCACATGGGACAGTATCCAAGAGACCCAGTACTTC. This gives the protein CASTWDSIQETQYF.

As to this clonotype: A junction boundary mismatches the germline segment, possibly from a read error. The chain's CDR3 is CAGSFAAGQDEKLFF. DNA for the CDR3: TGTGCCGGCAGTTTCGCGGCAGGTCAGGATGAAAAACTGTTTTTT. This rearrangement joins TRBV12-3 or TRBV12-4 to TRBJ1-4; the D is unclear. The CDR3 is 15 residues long.

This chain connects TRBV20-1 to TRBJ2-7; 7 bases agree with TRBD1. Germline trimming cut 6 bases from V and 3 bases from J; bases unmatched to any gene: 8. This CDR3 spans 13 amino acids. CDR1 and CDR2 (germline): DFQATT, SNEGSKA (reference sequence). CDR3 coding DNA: TGCAGTGCCCGAGGACAGGATTTCTACGAGCAGTACTTC. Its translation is CSARGQDFYEQYF.

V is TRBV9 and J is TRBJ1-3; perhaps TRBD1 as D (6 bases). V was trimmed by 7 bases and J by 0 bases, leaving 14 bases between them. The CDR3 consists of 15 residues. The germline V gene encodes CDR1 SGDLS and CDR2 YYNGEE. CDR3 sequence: CASGRGDGSGNTIYF. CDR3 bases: TGTGCCAGCGGAAGGGGGGACGGCTCTGGAAACACCATATATTTT.

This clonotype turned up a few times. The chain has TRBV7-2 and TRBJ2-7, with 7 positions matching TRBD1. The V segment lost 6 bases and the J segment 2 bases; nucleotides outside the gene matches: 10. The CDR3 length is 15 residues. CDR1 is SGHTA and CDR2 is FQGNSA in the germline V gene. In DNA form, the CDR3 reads TGTGCCAGCAGTGACAGGGATTCTTTGGCCTACGAGCAGTACTTC. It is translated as CASSDRDSLAYEQYF. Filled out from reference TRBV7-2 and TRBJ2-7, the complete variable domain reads GAGVSQSPSNKVTEKGKDVELRCDPISGHTALYWYRQSLGQGLEFLIYFQGNSAPDKSGLPSDRFSAERTGGSVSTLTIQRTQQEDSAVYLCASSDRDSLAYEQYFGPGTRLTVT.

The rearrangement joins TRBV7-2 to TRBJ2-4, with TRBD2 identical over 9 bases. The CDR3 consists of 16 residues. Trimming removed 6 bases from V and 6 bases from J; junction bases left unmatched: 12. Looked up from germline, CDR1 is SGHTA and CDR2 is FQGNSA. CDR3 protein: CASRSHSGSFPNIQYF. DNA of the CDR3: TGTGCCAGCAGGTCCCATAGCGGGAGTTTTCCAAACATTCAGTACTTC.

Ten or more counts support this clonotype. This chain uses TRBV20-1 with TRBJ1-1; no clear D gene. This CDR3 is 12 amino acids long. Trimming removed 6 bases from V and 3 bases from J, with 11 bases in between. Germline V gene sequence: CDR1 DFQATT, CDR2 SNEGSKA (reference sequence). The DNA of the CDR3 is TGCAGTGCCAGGAGAGAATACACTGAAGCTTTCTTT. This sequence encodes CSARREYTEAFF.

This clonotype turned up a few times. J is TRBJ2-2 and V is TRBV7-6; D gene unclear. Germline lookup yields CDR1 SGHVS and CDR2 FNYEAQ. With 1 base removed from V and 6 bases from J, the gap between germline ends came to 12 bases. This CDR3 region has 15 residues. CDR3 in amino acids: CASSLEVAGAGELFF. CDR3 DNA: TGTGCCAGCAGCTTAGAAGTAGCTGGCGCCGGGGAGCTGTTTTTT.

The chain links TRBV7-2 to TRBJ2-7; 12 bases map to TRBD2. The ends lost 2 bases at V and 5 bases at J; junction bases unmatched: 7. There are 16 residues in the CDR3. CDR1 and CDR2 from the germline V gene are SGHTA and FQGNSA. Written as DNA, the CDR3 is TGTGCCAGCAGCTTATTTACTAGCGGGAGGATCAACGAGCAGTACTTC. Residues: CASSLFTSGRINEQYF.

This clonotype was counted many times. In DNA form, the CDR3 reads TGTGCCAGCAGCGGGGAGAGCGGATACAATGAGCAGTTCTTC. Its translation: CASSGESGYNEQFF. This chain uses TRBV6-2 or TRBV6-3 with TRBJ2-1, with D perhaps TRBD2 (5 bases). Germline CDR1 MNHEY, CDR2 SVGEGT. There are 14 residues in the CDR3. Trimming pared 6 bases from V and 4 bases from J, leaving 13 bases between.

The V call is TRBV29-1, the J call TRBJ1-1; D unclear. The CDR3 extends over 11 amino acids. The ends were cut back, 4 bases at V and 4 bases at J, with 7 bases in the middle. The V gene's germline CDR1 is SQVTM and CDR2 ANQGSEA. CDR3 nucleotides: TGCAGCGTTGGTCAGTCCACTGAAGCTTTCTTT. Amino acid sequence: CSVGQSTEAFF. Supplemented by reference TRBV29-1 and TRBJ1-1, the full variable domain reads SAVISQKPSRDICQRGTSLTIQCQVDSQVTMMFWYRQQPGQSLTLIATANQGSEATYESGFVIDKFPISRPNLTFSTLTVSNMSPEDSSIYLCSVGQSTEAFFGQGTRLTVV.

CDR3 nucleotide sequence: TGTGCCAGCAGCTTATTTAGCTCCTACGAGCAGTACGTC. Its translation is CASSLFSSYEQYV. This chain uses TRBV7-2 with TRBJ2-7, with unresolved D. Looked up from germline, CDR1 is SGHTA and CDR2 is FQGNSA. V was clipped by 2 bases and J by 0 bases, with 5 bases between them. This CDR3 region has 13 residues.

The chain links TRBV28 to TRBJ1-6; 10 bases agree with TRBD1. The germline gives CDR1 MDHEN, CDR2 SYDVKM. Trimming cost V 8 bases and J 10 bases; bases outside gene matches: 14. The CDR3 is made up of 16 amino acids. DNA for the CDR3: TGTGCCAGCGAACCGGGACAGGGGATTTCGCCCTCACCCCTCCACTTT. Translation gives CASEPGQGISPSPLHF.

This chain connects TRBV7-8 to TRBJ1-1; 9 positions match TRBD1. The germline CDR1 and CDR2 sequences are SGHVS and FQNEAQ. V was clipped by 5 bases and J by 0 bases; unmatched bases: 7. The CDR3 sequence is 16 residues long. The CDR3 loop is CASSGDRGIMNTEAFF. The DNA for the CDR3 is TGTGCCAGCAGCGGAGACAGGGGGATAATGAACACTGAAGCTTTCTTT.

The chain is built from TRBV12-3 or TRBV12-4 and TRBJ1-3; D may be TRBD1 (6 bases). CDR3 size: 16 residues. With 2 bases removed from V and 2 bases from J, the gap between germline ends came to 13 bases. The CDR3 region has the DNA TGTGCCAGCAGTTTAACAGGGCTGGTACCTGGAAACACCATATATTTT. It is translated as CASSLTGLVPGNTIYF.

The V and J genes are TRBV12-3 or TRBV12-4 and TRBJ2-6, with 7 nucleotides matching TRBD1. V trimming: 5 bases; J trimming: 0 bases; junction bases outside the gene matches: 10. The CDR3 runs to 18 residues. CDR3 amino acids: CASSSTGADFSGANVLTF. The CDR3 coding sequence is TGTGCCAGCAGTAGTACAGGGGCTGACTTCTCTGGGGCCAACGTCCTGACTTTC.

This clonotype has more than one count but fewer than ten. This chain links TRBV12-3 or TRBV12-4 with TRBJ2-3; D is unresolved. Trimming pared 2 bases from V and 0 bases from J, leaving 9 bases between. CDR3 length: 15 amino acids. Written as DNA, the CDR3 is TGTGCCAGCAGTTTATACAGAGCTAGCACAGATACGCAGTATTTT. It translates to CASSLYRASTDTQYF.

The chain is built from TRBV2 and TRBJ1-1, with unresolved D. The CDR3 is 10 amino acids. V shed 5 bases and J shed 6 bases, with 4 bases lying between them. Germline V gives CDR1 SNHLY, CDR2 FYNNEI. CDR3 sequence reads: CASSRAEAFF. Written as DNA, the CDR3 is TGTGCCAGCAGTAGGGCTGAAGCTTTCTTT.

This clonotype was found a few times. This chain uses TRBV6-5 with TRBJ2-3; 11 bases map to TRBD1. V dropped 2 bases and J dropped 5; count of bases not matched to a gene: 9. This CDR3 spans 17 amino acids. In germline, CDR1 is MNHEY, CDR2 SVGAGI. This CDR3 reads CASSYGVGQGAGDTQYF. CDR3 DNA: TGTGCCAGCAGTTACGGAGTCGGACAGGGGGCAGGAGATACGCAGTATTTT.

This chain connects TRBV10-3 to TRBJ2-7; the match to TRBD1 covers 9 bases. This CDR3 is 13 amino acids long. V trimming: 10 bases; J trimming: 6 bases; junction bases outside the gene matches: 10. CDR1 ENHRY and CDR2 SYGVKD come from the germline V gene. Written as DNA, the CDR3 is TGTGCCAACGCCCCCGGGACAGGGAGCGAGCAGTACGTC. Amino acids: CANAPGTGSEQYV.

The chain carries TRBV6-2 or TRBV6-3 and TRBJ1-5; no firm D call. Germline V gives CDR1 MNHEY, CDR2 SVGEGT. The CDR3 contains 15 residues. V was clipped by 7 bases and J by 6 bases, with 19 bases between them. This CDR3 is CASTERLSGSQPQHF. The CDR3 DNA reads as TGTGCCAGCACCGAACGCCTCTCCGGGAGTCAGCCCCAGCATTTT.